A single T cell receptor beta chain is shown here with its context. Its antigen is not identified. For TCR beta, libraries came from iRepertoire HTBI primers and Arm-PCR of CDR3 regions. TCRdb fed the multiplex PCR reads into MiXCR, producing one record per CDR3 protein. Among under 700,000 distinct CDR3 sequences listed, around 15% were seen once. The data derive from a study of regulatory T cells in long-lasting Graves disease. General study findings and limits: Thyroid tissue was not sampled; only peripheral blood was. Repertoires from persistent disease leaned toward TRBV28, TRBJ1-2 and TRBJ2-5.

With 3 bases removed from V and 2 bases from J, the gap between germline ends came to 12 bases. The length of the CDR3 is 14 residues. Per the germline V gene, CDR1 is DFQATT and CDR2 is SNEGSKA (reference sequence). Time point of the sample: newly diagnosed GD, antithyroid drugs for less than 3 months. The TCR library was made from RNA extracted from PBMCs. These data are also associated with another study on T cells in Graves' hyperthyroidism and ophthalmopathy.

The TCR comes from a middle-aged woman with Graves disease. The specimen was peripheral blood mononuclear cells (PBMCs), collected at new diagnosis, from a patient treated with antithyroid drugs. The V and J genes are TRBV20-1 and TRBJ2-3; D remains unclear. The CDR3 region is CSAREARFTDTQYF. For the CDR3, the DNA is TGCAGTGCTAGGGAAGCCAGATTCACAGATACGCAGTATTTT.